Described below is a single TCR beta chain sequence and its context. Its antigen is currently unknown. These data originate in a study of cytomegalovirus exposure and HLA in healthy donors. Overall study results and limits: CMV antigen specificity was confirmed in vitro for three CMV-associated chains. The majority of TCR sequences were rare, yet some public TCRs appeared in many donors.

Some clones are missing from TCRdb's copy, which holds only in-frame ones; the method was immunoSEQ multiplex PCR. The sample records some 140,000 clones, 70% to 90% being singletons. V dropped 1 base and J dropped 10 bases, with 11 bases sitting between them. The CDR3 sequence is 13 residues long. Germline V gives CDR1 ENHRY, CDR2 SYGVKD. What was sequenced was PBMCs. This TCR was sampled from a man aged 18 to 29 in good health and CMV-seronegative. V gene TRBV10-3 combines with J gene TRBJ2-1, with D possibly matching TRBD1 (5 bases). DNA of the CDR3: TGTGCCATCAGTGAGTGGGGCCAATCAGAGCAGTTCTTC. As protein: CAISEWGQSEQFF.